The clone carrying this T cell receptor (beta chain) was observed at least ten times. Germline V lookup: CDR1 DFQATT, CDR2 SNEGSKA (reference sequence). With 0 bases clipped from V and 2 bases from J, the junction kept 7 bases outside the gene matches. The CDR3 contains 16 residues. Time point noted: newly diagnosed GD, antithyroid drugs for less than 3 months. Following extraction of RNA from PBMCs, that RNA was used to make the TCR library. Tubes containing EDTA received nine milliliters of drawn peripheral blood. The data were obtained in a study of regulatory T cells in long-lasting Graves disease. Study overall: Newly diagnosed Graves' patients had under 3 months of antithyroid drugs.

To make TCR beta libraries, researchers used iRepertoire HTBI primers and Arm-PCR of CDR3 regions. TCRdb re-analysed the multiplex PCR reads in MiXCR, keeping a single row per CDR3 protein. The table has roughly 250,000 distinct CDR3 sequences, about 20% seen once. These data also featured in a second study, about T cells in Graves' hyperthyroidism and ophthalmopathy.

The chain has TRBV20-1 and TRBJ2-3; 8 bases match TRBD2. The sample consisted of peripheral blood mononuclear cells (PBMCs), taken at new diagnosis, from a patient treated with antithyroid drugs. The sequence was obtained from a woman aged 25-40 years with Graves disease. The CDR3 DNA sequence: TGCAGTGCTAGAGACCTTGACGGGGGGGCCACAGATACGCAGTATTTT. It encodes CSARDLDGGATDTQYF.